This TCR beta chain was captured by sequencing in a study of CXCR3-negative and CXCR3-positive naive CD8 T cells. Turning to this clonotype: Antigen specificity is unknown.

The libraries of TRB cDNA were prepared using 5' RACE with UMI labels. From its re-call of the 5' RACE reads, TCRdb lists each CDR3 protein once, without DNA. The listing contains approximately 62,000 distinct CDR3 sequences. Findings and limits, study-wide: Sequencing showed both naive subsets with comparably high diversity, and memory CD8+ cells much lower. Naive cells that were CXCR3-negative or CXCR3-positive used TRBV-TRBJ genes alike, while memory cells diverged. CXCR3 expression partially decreased after cryopreservation; most assays used fresh PBMCs.

Source material: naive CXCR3- CD8+ T cells from blood. Subset reported: CD45RO-CCR7+CD27+CD95- naive CD8+ T cells lacking CXCR3 (TNR3-). This sequence was found in a human donor in good health. Some clones in this sample may be carry-over from other donors' samples.

CDR3 sequence: CASNYLGGSPETQYF. This sequence joins TRBV7-6 and TRBJ2-5. The CDR3 is 15 residues long. Germline V gene lookup returns CDR1 SGHVS and CDR2 FNYEAQ.